This record concerns one T cell receptor (beta chain) sequence. Germline CDR1 and CDR2: LNHDA and SQIVND (reference sequence). This CDR3 comprises 16 residues. After removal of 6 bases from V and 0 bases from J, the junction contained 7 bases not matched to a gene. Per the original methods: The assay estimated nucleated cells by amplifying reference gene primers. Data came from immunoSEQ multiplex PCR; TCRdb stores just in-frame clones and leaves some out. The V and J calls and clone size are taken from that table; D and trimming were inferred from the DNA. Of fewer than 120,000 clones listed, 70% to 90% are singletons. This specimen comes from a study of blood T cell repertoires in COVID-19. Turning to the study itself: Acute and convalescent COVID-19 samples came from the United States, Italy and Spain. In each case, the material was cDNA or gDNA derived from T cells, B-cell-depleted T cells, or PBMCs.

Sequences were obtained from peripheral blood. The receptor was derived from a human donor in a cohort sampled during active COVID-19. The chain couples TRBV19 to TRBJ2-2; 7 bases map to TRBD1. CDR3 residues: CASRGLGQTNTGELFF. The CDR3 DNA is TGTGCCAGTAGGGGCCTGGGACAGACGAACACCGGGGAGCTGTTTTTT.